Included here is one T cell receptor (beta chain) sequence, with context. This record comes from a study of blood T cell repertoires in COVID-19. In the study overall: Collection of acute and convalescent COVID-19 samples took place in the United States, Italy and Spain.

Assay used: immunoSEQ multiplex PCR; TCRdb lists only in-frame clones, some missing. The table has 150,000 or so clones, roughly 80% seen once. Germline-derived CDR1 and CDR2 are KGHSH and LQKENI. V shed 8 bases, J shed 1 base, and the junction held 10 bases outside the gene matches. There are 16 residues in the CDR3. The receptor's source is a woman aged 60 to 75 with acute or convalescent COVID-19. Sequencing was done on a sample of peripheral blood. V gene TRBV18 combines with J gene TRBJ2-1, with TRBD2 identical over 8 bases. CDR3 in amino acids: CASGGLDTRSYNEQFF. DNA of the CDR3: TGTGCCAGCGGGGGACTAGATACAAGGTCCTACAATGAGCAGTTCTTC. Together with reference TRBV18 and TRBJ2-1, the CDR3 gives the full variable domain: NAGVMQNPRHLVRRRGQEARLRCSPMKGHSHVYWYRQLPEEGLKFMVYLQKENIIDESGMPKERFSAEFPKEGPSILRIQQVVRGDSAAYFCASGGLDTRSYNEQFFGPGTRLTVL.